This TCR beta chain derives from a study of shared clonotypes between healthy human individuals. Findings of the study overall: In general, naive subsets displayed greater estimated richness than memory subsets did. Shared across four donors were around 5% of the naive CD4 clonotypes.

The healthy adult donors were HIV-negative and reported no recent acute infections or vaccinations. The CDR3 has 14 amino acids. V dropped 2 bases and J dropped 1 base, with 8 bases sitting between them. From germline, CDR1 is KGHSH and CDR2 LQKENI. Comments on this clone: Its target is unknown.

An assay was performed, and its level was deep. The protocol was immunoSEQ multiplex PCR, while the TCRdb copy is restricted to in-frame clones and leaves out a portion. This table holds some 2.4 million clones, approximately 94% found once. The TCR comes from a man in his late teens or twenties in good health. Some clones in this sample may be carry-over from other donors' samples. The V and J genes are TRBV18 and TRBJ1-1; D unclear. The sequenced sample consisted of naive CD4+ T cells from PBMCs. Subset given: CD45RA+ positively selected. The CDR3 DNA reads TGTGCCAGCTCACCATTCGTCGGGAACACTGAAGCTTTCTTT. Translated, it gives CASSPFVGNTEAFF. Drawing the rest from reference TRBV18 and TRBJ1-1, the complete variable domain is NAGVMQNPRHLVRRRGQEARLRCSPMKGHSHVYWYRQLPEEGLKFMVYLQKENIIDESGMPKERFSAEFPKEGPSILRIQQVVRGDSAAYFCASSPFVGNTEAFFGQGTRLTVV.